This TCR beta chain was documented in a study of shared clonotypes between healthy human individuals. Notes on the study in general: Sequencing depth was a factor that was expected to affect clonotype sharing among donors. It was observed that roughly 5.4% of naive CD4 clonotypes were shared across several donors. Relative to their counterparts shared across all four donors, non-shared clonotypes exhibited diminished generation probabilities.

This clone was observed once. Its target is not known. Each replicate PCR on the sorted subsets used 200 ng DNA (around 31,000 T cell genomes). The repertoire was sequenced with immunoSEQ multiplex PCR; TCRdb's copy has only in-frame clones and lacks some. Of around 700,000 clones listed, roughly 70% were seen once; the top ten hold about 1.7%. The CDR3 contains 15 residues. CDR1 MNHEY and CDR2 SVGAGI come from the germline V gene. Between the trimmed V and J ends, which lost 6 bases and 0 bases, there was a span of 15 bases. The chain uses TRBV6-5 and TRBJ2-7; D not resolved. The sequencing sample was made of memory CD4+ T cells sorted from blood. Subset reported: CD45RA-negative fraction. The sequence was obtained from a young woman in good health. The CDR3 loop reads CASRIVGGSSYEQYF. The CDR3 DNA reads as TGTGCCAGCAGGATAGTGGGCGGCAGCTCCTACGAGCAGTACTTC.